The clone carrying this T cell receptor (beta chain) was observed many times. The antigen is undetermined. V was shortened by 2 bases and J by 6 bases, with 14 bases between the two germline ends. The CDR3 is made up of 13 amino acids. Germline CDR1 is GTSNPN and CDR2 is SVGIG (reference sequence). The data stem from a study of molecular identifiers for immune sequencing clone quantification. Study-wide points: Detecting spiked Jurkat TCR RNA from one cell among about a million naive cells was reportedly possible. Underestimation of highly expanded clone sizes could arise where identical TCR molecules share a barcode.

Previously reported methods and listed TCR primers produced the bulk TCR libraries. TCRdb re-called the PCR reads through MiXCR, storing one row per CDR3 protein. In the table there are around 460,000 distinct CDR3 sequences, about a fifth of which are singletons. The sequence was collected from a human donor in good health. Some libraries in this study had Jurkat cell RNA spiked in. Sequences were obtained from naive CD8+ T cells from blood, with Jurkat cell RNA spiked in. The subset is: FACS-sorted CD8+CD4-CCR7+CD45RA+ naive T cells. V gene TRBV30 combines with J gene TRBJ2-7, with D possibly matching TRBD1 (6 bases). As DNA, the CDR3 is TGTGCCTGGAGTACAACAGGGTTTGGCGAGCAGTACTTC. This encodes CAWSTTGFGEQYF.